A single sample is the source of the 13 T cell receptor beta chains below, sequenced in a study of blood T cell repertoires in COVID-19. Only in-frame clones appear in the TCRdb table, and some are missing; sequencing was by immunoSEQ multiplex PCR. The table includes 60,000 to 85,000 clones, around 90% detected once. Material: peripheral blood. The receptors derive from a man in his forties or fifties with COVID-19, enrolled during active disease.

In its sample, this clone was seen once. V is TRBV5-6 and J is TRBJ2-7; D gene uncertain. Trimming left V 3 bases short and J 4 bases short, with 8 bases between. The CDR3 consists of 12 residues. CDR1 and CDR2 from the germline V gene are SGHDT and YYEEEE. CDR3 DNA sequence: TGTGCCAGCAGCTCCCACTCGTACGAGCAGTACTTC. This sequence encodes CASSSHSYEQYF. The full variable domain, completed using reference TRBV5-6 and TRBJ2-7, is DAGVTQSPTHLIKTRGQQVTLRCSPKSGHDTVSWYQQALGQGPQFIFQYYEEEERQRGNFPDRFSGHQFPNYSSELNVNALLLGDSALYLCASSSHSYEQYFGPGTRLTVT.

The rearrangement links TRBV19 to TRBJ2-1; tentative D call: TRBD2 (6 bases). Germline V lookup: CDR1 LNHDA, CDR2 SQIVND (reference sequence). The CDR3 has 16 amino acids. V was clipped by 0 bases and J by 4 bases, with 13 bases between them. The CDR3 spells CASSIDLGGSYNEQFF. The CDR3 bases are TGTGCCAGTAGTATAGATCTGGGGGGATCGTACAATGAGCAGTTCTTC.

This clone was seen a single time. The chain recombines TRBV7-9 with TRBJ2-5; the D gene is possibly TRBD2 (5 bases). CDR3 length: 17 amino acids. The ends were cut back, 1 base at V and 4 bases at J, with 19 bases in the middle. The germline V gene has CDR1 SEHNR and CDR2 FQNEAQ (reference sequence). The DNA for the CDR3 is TGTGCCAGCAGCTTAGGAAGTGGAGGAATGGTCGCAGAGACCCAGTACTTC. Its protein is CASSLGSGGMVAETQYF.

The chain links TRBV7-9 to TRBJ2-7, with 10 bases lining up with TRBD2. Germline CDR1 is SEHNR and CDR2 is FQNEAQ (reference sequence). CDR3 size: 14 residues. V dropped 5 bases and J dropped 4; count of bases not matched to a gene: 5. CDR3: CASSPSLAGYEQYF. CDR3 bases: TGTGCCAGCAGCCCCTCACTAGCGGGGTACGAGCAGTACTTC.

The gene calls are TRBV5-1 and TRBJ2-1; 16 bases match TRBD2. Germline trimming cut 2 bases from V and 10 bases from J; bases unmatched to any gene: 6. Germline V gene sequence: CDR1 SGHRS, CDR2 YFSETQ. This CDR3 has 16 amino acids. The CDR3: CASSLGTSGGAFEQFF. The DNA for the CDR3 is TGCGCCAGCAGCTTAGGGACTAGCGGGGGGGCATTCGAGCAGTTCTTC.

The CDR3, as DNA: TGCAGCGTAGGTGACAGGGCAGGCAGGGCAGGGGCTAACTATGGCTACACCTTC. It yields the protein CSVGDRAGRAGANYGYTF. This sequence joins TRBV29-1 and TRBJ1-2; 7 positions match TRBD1. Germline CDR1 reads SQVTM; CDR2 reads ANQGSEA. This CDR3 spans 18 amino acids. V lost 6 bases and J lost 0; bases outside the gene matches: 19. Variable domain in full (rest from reference TRBV29-1 and TRBJ1-2): SAVISQKPSRDICQRGTSLTIQCQVDSQVTMMFWYRQQPGQSLTLIATANQGSEATYESGFVIDKFPISRPNLTFSTLTVSNMSPEDSSIYLCSVGDRAGRAGANYGYTFGSGTRLTVV.

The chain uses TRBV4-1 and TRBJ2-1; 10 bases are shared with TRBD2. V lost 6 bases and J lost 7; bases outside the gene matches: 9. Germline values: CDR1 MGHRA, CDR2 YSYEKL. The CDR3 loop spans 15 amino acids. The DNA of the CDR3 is TGCGCCAGCAGACTCAGCGGGGGGGCCTCTAATGAGCAGTTCTTC. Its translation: CASRLSGGASNEQFF.

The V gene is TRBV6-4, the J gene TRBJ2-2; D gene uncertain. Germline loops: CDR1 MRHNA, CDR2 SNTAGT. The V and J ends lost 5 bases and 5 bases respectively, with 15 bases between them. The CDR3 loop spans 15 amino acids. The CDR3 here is CASSPNRQATGELFF. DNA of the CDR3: TGTGCCAGCAGTCCCAACCGGCAGGCAACCGGGGAGCTGTTTTTT.

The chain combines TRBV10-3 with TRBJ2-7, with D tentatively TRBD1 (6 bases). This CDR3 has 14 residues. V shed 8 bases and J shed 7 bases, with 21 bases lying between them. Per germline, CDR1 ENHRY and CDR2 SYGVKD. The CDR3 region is CAIGGLDEGGEQYF. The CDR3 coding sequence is TGTGCCATCGGGGGTCTAGACGAAGGGGGTGAGCAGTACTTC.

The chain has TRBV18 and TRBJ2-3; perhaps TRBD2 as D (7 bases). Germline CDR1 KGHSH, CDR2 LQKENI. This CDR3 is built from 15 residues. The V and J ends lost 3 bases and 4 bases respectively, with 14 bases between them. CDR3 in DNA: TGTGCCAGCTCACCGGGAGGGGGGAGAGCAGATACGCAGTATTTT. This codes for CASSPGGGRADTQYF.

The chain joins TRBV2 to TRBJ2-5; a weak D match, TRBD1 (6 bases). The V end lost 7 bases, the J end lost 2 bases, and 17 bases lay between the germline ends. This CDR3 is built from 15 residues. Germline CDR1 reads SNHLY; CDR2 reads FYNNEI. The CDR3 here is CASNIQGISQETQYF. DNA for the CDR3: TGTGCCAGCAATATTCAGGGGATTAGTCAAGAGACCCAGTACTTC.

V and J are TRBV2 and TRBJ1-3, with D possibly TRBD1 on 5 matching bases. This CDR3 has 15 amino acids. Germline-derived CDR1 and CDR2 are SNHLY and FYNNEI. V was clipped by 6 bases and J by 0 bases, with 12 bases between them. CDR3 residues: CASRQEQVSGNTIYF. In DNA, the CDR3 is TGTGCCAGCAGACAGGAACAGGTCTCTGGAAACACCATATATTTT.

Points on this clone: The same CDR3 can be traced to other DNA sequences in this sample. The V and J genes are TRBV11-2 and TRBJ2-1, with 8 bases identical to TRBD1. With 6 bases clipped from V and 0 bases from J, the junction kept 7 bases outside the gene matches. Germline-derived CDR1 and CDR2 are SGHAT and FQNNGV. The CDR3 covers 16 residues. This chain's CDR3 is CASSHGQGSSYNEQFF. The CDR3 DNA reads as TGTGCCAGCAGTCACGGACAGGGAAGCTCCTACAATGAGCAGTTCTTC. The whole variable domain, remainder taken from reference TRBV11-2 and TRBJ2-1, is EAGVAQSPRYKIIEKRQSVAFWCNPISGHATLYWYQQILGQGPKLLIQFQNNGVVDDSQLPKDRFSAERLKGVDSTLKIQPAKLEDSAVYLCASSHGQGSSYNEQFFGPGTRLTVL.